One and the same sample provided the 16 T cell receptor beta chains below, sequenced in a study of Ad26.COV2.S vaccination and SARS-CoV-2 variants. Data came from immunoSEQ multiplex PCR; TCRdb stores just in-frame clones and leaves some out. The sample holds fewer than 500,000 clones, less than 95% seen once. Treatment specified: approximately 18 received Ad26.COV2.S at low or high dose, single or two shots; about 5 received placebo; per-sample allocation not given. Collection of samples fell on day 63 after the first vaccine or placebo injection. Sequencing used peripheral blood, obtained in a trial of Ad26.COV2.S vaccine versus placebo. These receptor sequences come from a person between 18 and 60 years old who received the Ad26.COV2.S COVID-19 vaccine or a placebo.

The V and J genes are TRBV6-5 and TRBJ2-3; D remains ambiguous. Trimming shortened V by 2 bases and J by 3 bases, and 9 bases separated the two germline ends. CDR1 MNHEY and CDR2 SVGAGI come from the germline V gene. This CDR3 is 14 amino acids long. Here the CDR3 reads CASSYQLETDTQYF. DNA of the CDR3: TGTGCCAGCAGTTACCAGTTGGAGACAGATACGCAGTATTTT.

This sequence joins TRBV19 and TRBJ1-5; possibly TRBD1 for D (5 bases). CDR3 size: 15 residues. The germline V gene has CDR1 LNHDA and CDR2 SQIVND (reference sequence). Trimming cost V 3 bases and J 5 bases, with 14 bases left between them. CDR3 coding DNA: TGTGCCAGTAGTATCTCAGGGTTGAGGCATCAGCCCCAGCATTTT. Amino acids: CASSISGLRHQPQHF.

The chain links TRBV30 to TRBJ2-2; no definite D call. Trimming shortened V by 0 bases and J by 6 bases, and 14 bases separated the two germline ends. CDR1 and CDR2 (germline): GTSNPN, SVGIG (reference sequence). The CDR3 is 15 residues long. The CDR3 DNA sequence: TGTGCCTGGAGTGTACTTCGACTTGTCCCCGGGGAGCTGTTTTTT. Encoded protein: CAWSVLRLVPGELFF.

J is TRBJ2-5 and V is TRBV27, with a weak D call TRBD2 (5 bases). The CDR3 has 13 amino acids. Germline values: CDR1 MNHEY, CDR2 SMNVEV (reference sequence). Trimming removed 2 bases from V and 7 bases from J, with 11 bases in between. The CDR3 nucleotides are TGTGCCAGCAGTTTACTGGGTGCGGGGACCCAGTACTTC. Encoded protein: CASSLLGAGTQYF.

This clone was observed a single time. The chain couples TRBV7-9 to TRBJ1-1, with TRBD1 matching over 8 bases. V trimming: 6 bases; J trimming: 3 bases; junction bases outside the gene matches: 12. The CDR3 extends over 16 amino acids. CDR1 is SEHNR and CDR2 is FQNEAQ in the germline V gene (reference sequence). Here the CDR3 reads CASRPQGARTDTEAFF. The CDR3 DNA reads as TGTGCCAGCAGACCGCAGGGGGCGCGAACAGACACTGAAGCTTTCTTT.

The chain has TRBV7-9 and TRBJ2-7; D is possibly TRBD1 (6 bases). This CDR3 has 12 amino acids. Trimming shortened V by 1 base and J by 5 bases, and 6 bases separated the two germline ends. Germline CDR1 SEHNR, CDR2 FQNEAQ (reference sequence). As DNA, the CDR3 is TGTGCCAGCAGCTTAGACAGGGACGAGCAGTACTTC. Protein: CASSLDRDEQYF.

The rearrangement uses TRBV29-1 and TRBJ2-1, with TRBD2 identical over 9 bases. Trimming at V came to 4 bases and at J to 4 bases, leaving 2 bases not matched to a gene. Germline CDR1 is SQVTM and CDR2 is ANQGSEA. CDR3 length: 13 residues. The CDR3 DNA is TGCAGCGTTGCTAGCGGGAAGTACAATGAGCAGTTCTTC. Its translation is CSVASGKYNEQFF.

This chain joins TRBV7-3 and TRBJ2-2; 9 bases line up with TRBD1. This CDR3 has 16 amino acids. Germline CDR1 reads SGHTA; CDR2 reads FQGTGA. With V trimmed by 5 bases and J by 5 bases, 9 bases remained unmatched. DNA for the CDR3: TGTGCCAGCAGCGTACACCGGGACAGGGTGACCGGGGAGCTGTTTTTT. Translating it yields CASSVHRDRVTGELFF.

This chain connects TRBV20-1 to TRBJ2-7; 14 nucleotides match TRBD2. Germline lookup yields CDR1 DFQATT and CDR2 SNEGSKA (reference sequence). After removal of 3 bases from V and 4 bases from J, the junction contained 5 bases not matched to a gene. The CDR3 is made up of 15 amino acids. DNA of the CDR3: TGCAGTGCTAGTCCGACTAGCGGGAGGGGTTACGAGCAGTACTTC. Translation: CSASPTSGRGYEQYF.

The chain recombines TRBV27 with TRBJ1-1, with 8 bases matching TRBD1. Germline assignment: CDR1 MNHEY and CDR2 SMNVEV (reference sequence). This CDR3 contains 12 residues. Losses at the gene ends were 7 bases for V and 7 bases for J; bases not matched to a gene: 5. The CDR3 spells CASNRGSGEAFF. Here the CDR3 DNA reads TGTGCCAGCAACAGGGGGTCGGGTGAAGCTTTCTTT.

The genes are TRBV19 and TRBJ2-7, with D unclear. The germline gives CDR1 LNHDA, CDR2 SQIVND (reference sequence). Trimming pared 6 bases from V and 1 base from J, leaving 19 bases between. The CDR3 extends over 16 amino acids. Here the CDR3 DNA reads TGTGCCAGTAGCTCTCTGAGACATAGGAATTCCTACGAGCAGTACTTC. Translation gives CASSSLRHRNSYEQYF.

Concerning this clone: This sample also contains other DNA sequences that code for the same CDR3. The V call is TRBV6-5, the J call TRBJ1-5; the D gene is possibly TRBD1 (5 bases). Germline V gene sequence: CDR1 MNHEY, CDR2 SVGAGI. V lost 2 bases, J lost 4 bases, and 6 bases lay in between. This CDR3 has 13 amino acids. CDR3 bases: TGTGCCAGCAGTTACGGGGGAAATCAGCCCCAGCATTTT. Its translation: CASSYGGNQPQHF.

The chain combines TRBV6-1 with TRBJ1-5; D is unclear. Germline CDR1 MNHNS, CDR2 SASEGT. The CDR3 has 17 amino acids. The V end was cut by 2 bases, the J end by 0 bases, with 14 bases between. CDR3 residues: CASSERIQFGSNQPQHF. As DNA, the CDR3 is TGTGCCAGCAGTGAAAGGATCCAGTTTGGTAGCAATCAGCCCCAGCATTTT.

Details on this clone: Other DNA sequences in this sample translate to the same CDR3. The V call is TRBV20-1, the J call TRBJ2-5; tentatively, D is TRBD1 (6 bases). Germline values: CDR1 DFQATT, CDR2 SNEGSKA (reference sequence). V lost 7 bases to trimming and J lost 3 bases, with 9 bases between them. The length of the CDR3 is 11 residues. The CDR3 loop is CSVAGEETQYF. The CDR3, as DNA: TGCAGTGTCGCAGGGGAAGAGACCCAGTACTTC.

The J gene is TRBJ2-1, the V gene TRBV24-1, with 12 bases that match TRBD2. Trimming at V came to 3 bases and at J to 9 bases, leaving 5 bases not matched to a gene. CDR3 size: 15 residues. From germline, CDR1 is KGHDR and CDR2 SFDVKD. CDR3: CATSDPLAGGGEQFF. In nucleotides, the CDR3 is TGTGCCACCAGTGATCCACTAGCGGGAGGCGGTGAGCAGTTCTTC.

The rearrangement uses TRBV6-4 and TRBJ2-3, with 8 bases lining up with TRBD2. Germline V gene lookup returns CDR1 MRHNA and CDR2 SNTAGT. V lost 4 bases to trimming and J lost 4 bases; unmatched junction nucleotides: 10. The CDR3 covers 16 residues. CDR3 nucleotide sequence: TGTGCCAGCAGTGTCTGGGGCGGGAGGCTGGCAGATACGCAGTATTTT. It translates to CASSVWGGRLADTQYF.